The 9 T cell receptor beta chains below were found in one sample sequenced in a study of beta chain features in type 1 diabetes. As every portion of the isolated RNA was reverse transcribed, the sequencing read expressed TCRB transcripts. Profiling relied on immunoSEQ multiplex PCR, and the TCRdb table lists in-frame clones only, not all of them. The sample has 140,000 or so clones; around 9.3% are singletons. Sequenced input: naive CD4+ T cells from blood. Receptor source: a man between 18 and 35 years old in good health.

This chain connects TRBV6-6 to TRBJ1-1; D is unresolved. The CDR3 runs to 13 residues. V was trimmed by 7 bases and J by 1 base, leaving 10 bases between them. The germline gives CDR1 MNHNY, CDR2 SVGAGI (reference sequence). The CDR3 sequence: CASTATKNTEAFF. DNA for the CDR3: TGTGCCAGCACTGCGACAAAGAACACTGAAGCTTTCTTT.

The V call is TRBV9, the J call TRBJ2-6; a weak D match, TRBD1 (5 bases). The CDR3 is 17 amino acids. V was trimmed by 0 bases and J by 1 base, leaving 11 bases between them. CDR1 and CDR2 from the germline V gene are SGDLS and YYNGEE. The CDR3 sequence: CASSVGVRVSGANVLTF. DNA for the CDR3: TGTGCCAGCAGCGTAGGGGTCAGGGTATCTGGGGCCAACGTCCTGACTTTC.

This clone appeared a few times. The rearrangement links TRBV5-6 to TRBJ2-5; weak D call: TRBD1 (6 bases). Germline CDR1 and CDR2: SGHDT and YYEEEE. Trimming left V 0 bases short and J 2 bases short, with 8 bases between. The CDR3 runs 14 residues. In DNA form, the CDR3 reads TGTGCCAGCAGCTTGGGCGGACAGCAAGAGACCCAGTACTTC. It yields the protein CASSLGGQQETQYF.

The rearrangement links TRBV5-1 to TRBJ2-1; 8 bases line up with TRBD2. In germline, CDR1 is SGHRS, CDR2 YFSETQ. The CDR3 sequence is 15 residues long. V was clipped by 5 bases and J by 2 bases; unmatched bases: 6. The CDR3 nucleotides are TGCGCCAGCAGATACACGGGGGGGCCCTACAATGAGCAGTTCTTC. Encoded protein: CASRYTGGPYNEQFF.

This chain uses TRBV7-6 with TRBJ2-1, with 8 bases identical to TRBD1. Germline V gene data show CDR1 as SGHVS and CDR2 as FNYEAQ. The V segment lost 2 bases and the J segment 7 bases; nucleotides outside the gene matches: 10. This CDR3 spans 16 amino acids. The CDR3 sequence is CASSLRQGLEFNEQFF. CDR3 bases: TGTGCCAGCAGCTTAAGACAGGGGTTAGAATTTAATGAGCAGTTCTTC. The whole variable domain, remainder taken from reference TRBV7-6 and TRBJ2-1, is GAGVSQSPRYKVTKRGQDVALRCDPISGHVSLYWYRQALGQGPEFLTYFNYEAQQDKSGLPNDRFSAERPEGSISTLTIQRTEQRDSAMYRCASSLRQGLEFNEQFFGPGTRLTVL.

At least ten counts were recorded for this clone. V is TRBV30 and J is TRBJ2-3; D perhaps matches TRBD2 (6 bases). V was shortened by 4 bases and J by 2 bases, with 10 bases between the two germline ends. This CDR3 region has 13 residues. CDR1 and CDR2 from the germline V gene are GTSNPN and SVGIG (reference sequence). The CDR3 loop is CAWTGGNTDTQYF. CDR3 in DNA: TGTGCCTGGACTGGGGGGAACACAGATACGCAGTATTTT.

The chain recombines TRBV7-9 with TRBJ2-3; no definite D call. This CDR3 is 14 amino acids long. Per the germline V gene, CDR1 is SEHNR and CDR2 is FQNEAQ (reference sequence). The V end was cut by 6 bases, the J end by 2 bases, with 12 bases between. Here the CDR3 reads CASSFRSDTDTQYF. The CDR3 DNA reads TGTGCCAGCAGTTTTAGGAGTGACACAGATACGCAGTATTTT.

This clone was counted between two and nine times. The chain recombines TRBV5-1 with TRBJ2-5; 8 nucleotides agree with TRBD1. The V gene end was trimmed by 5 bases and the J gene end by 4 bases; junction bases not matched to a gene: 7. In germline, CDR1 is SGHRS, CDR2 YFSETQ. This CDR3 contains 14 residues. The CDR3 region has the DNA TGCGCCAGCAGTTTAGGACAGGGAGTAGAGACCCAGTACTTC. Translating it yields CASSLGQGVETQYF.

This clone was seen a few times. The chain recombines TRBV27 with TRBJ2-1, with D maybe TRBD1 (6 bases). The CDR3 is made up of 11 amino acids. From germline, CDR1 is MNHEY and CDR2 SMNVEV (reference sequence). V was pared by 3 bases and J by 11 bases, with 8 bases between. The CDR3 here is CASSFRDKQFF. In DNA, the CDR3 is TGTGCCAGCAGTTTTAGGGACAAGCAGTTCTTC.